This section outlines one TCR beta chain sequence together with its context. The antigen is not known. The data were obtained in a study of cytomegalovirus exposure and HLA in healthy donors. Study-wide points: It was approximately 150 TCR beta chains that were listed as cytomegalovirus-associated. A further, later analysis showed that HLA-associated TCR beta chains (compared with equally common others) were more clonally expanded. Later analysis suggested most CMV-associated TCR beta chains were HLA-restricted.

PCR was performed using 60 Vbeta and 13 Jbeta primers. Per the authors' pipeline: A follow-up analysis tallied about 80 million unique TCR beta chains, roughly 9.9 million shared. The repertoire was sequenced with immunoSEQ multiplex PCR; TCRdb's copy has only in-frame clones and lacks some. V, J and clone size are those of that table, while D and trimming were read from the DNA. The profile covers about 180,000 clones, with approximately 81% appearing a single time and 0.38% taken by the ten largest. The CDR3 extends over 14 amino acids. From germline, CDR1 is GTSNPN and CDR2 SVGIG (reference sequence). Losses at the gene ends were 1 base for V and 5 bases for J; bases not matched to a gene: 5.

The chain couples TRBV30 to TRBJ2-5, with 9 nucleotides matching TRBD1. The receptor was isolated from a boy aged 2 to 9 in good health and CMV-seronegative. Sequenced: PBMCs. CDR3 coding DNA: TGTGCCTGGAGTGCCAGACAGGGGGTTGAGACCCAGTACTTC. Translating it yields CAWSARQGVETQYF.